The sequence of this T cell receptor (beta chain) was determined in a study of blood T cell repertoires in COVID-19. Study-wide context: Spain, Italy and the United States supplied samples that represented acute and convalescent COVID-19. T cells, B-cell-depleted T cells, or PBMCs supplied cDNA or gDNA.

CDR3 size: 16 residues. Germline-derived CDR1 and CDR2 are MNHEY and SVGAGI. The V segment lost 0 bases and the J segment 4 bases; nucleotides outside the gene matches: 6. As handled by the study authors: Estimates of nucleated cell counts were drawn from the amplification of reference gene primers. The method was immunoSEQ multiplex PCR; TCRdb's version includes in-frame clones alone and lacks a portion of them. The DNA gave D and trimming, while V, J and clone size come from that table. The sample has about 300,000 clones; 80% to 90% are singletons. This clonotype was sampled from a woman aged 45-59 years with acute or convalescent COVID-19. Sequencing was performed on peripheral blood. The V and J genes are TRBV6-5 and TRBJ2-5, with 9 bases lining up with TRBD2. The CDR3 region is CASSYSQAGGLETQYF. In DNA, the CDR3 is TGTGCCAGCAGTTACTCTCAAGCGGGGGGATTAGAGACCCAGTACTTC.